This T cell receptor (beta chain) emerged from a study of blood T cell repertoires in COVID-19. As for the study in general: Specimens from acute and convalescent COVID-19 originated in the United States, Italy and Spain.

The table came from immunoSEQ multiplex PCR; TCRdb's copy has only in-frame clones and leaves some out. The sample comprises around 100,000 clones, 84% of which are singletons, and roughly 6.3% rests with the top ten. The TCR comes from a man in his 60s with acute or convalescent COVID-19. Sequenced input: peripheral blood.

The CDR3 DNA is TGCAGTGCTAGTAGGCGCGAGGACGGGGAGCTGTTTTTT. It encodes CSASRREDGELFF. The chain is built from TRBV20-1 and TRBJ2-2; no clear D gene. V was clipped by 3 bases and J by 7 bases, with 12 bases between them. CDR1 is DFQATT and CDR2 is SNEGSKA in the germline V gene (reference sequence). The CDR3 loop spans 13 amino acids.